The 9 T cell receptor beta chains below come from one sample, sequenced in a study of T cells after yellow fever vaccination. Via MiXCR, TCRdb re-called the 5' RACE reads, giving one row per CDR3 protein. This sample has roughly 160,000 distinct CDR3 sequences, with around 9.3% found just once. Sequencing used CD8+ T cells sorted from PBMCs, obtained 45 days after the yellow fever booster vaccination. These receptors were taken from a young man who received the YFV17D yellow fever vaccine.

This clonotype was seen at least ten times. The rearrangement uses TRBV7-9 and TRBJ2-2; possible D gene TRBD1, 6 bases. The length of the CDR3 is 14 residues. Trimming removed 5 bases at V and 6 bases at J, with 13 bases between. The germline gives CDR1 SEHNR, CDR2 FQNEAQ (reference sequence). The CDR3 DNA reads TGTGCCAGCAGCCCGGGACATCGCGCCGGGGAGCTGTTTTTT. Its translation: CASSPGHRAGELFF.

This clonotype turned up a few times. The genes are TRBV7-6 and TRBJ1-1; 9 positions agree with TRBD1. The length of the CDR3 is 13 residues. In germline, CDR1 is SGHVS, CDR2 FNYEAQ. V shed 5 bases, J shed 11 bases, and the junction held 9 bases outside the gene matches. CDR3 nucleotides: TGTGCCAGCAGCCATAAAAACAGGGGGCGGGCTTTCTTT. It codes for CASSHKNRGRAFF.

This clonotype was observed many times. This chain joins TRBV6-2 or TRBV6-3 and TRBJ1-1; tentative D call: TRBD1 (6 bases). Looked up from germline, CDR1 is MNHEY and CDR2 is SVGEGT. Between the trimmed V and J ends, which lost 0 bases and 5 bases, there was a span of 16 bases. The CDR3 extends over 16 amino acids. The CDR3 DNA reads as TGTGCCAGCAGTTACTCCTACAGGGCTTTCGCGACTGAAGCTTTCTTT. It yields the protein CASSYSYRAFATEAFF.

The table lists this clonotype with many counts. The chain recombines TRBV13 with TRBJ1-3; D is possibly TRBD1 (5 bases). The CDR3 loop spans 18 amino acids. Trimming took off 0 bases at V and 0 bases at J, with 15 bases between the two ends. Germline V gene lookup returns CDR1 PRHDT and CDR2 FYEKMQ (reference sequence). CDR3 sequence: CASSLGQGLEYSGNTIYF. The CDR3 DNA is TGTGCCAGCAGCTTAGGCCAGGGTTTGGAATACTCTGGAAACACCATATATTTT.

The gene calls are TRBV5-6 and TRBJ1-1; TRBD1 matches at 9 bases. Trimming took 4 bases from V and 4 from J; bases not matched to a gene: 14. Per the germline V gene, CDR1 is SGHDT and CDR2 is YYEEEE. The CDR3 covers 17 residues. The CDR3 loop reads CASSLPTGTGMGTEAFF. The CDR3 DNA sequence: TGTGCCAGCAGCCTCCCCACCGGGACAGGGATGGGCACTGAAGCTTTCTTT.

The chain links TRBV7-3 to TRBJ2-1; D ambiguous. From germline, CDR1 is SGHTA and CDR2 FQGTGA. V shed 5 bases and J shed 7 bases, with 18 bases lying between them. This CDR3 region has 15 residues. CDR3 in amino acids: CASSTLLGPQNEQFF. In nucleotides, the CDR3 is TGTGCCAGCAGCACGCTCCTAGGTCCGCAGAATGAGCAGTTCTTC.

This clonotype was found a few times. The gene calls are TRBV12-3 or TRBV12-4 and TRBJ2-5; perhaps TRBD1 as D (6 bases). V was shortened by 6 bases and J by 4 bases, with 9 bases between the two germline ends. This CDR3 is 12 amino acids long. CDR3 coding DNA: TGTGCCAGCAGCCGGGACACAGAGACCCAGTACTTC. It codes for CASSRDTETQYF.

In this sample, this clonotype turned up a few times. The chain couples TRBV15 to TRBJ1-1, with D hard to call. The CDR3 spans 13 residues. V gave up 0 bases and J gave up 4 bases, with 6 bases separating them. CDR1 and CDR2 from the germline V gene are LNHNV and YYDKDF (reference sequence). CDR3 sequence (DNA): TGTGCCACCAGCAGAGAGAGTGGCACTGAAGCTTTCTTT. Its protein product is CATSRESGTEAFF.

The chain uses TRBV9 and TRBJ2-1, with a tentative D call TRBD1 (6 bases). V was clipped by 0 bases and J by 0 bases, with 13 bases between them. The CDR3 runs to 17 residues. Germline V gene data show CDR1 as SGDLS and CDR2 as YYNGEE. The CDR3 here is CASSVDLLDSSYNEQFF. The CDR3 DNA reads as TGTGCCAGCAGCGTAGATCTGCTGGACAGCTCCTACAATGAGCAGTTCTTC.